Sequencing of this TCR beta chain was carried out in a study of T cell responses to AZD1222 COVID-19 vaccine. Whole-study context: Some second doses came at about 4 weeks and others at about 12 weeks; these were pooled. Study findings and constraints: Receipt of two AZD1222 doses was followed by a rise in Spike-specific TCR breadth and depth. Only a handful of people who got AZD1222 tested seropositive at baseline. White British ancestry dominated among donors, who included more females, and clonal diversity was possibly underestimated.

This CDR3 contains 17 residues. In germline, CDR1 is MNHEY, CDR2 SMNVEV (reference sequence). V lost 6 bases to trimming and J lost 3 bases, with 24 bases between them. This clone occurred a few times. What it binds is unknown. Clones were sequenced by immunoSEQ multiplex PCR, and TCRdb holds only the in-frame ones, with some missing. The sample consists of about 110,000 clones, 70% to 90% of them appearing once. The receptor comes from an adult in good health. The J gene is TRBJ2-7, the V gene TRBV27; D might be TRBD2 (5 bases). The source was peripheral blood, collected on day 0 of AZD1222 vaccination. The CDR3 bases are TGTGCCAGCAGGCGTTCCCGGTCCCTAGCCTACGTCTACGAGCAGTACTTC. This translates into CASRRSRSLAYVYEQYF.